Shown below are 7 T cell receptor beta chains from a single sample sequenced in a study of T cell responses to AZD1222 COVID-19 vaccine. Some clones are missing from TCRdb's copy, which holds only in-frame ones; the method was immunoSEQ multiplex PCR. The sample consists of some 250,000 clones, approximately 94% of them appearing once. This material consisted of peripheral blood, taken 28 days after the second AZD1222 dose. Receptors originate from an adult who received the AZD1222 COVID-19 vaccine.

This clone was found a few times. CDR3 in DNA: TGTGCCAGCAGTTTACCCTCGACAGGGGGCGAGTCACCCCTCCACTTT. It specifies CASSLPSTGGESPLHF. This chain connects TRBV28 to TRBJ1-6; the match to TRBD1 covers 10 bases. The germline V gene encodes CDR1 MDHEN and CDR2 SYDVKM. Germline trimming cut 2 bases from V and 10 bases from J; bases unmatched to any gene: 8. The CDR3 is made up of 16 amino acids.

The chain uses TRBV10-3 and TRBJ2-7; 11 bases align to TRBD1. V lost 1 base and J lost 6; bases outside the gene matches: 5. Germline CDR1 is ENHRY and CDR2 is SYGVKD. This CDR3 has 15 residues. As DNA, the CDR3 is TGTGCCATCAGTGAGTGGGGACAGGGGGAGGTCGAGCAGTACTTC. Encoded protein: CAISEWGQGEVEQYF.

V gene TRBV4-3 combines with J gene TRBJ2-7; 9 nucleotides align to TRBD2. The CDR3 has 17 amino acids. V lost 1 base to trimming and J lost 2 bases; unmatched junction nucleotides: 9. Germline V gene lookup returns CDR1 LGHNA and CDR2 YSLEER. CDR3 loop: CASSQVLAGAGPYEQYF. The CDR3 nucleotides are TGCGCCAGCAGCCAAGTTTTAGCGGGAGCCGGACCCTACGAGCAGTACTTC.

This rearrangement joins TRBV6-2 or TRBV6-3 to TRBJ2-7; no clear D gene. Germline V lookup: CDR1 MNHEY, CDR2 SVGEGT. Trimming cost V 2 bases and J 6 bases, with 11 bases left between them. This CDR3 is built from 13 residues. The CDR3 spells CASSYRVFGEQYF. Written as DNA, the CDR3 is TGTGCCAGCAGTTACCGGGTCTTCGGCGAGCAGTACTTC.

This chain links TRBV19 with TRBJ1-2; 7 bases are shared with TRBD1. The CDR3 loop spans 13 amino acids. V lost 7 bases, J lost 8 bases, and 10 bases stayed unmatched. Looked up from germline, CDR1 is LNHDA and CDR2 is SQIVND (reference sequence). The chain's CDR3 is CASTPQGTGGYTF. The CDR3 coding sequence is TGTGCCAGTACCCCACAGGGGACTGGCGGCTACACCTTC. Filled out from reference TRBV19 and TRBJ1-2, the complete variable domain reads DGGITQSPKYLFRKEGQNVTLSCEQNLNHDAMYWYRQDPGQGLRLIYYSQIVNDFQKGDIAEGYSVSREKKESFPLTVTSAQKNPTAFYLCASTPQGTGGYTFGSGTRLTVV.

The V call is TRBV7-9, the J call TRBJ1-4, with 7 bases matching TRBD1. The CDR3 is made up of 12 amino acids. Germline CDR1 reads SEHNR; CDR2 reads FQNEAQ (reference sequence). Trimming removed 3 bases from V and 11 bases from J; junction bases left unmatched: 3. The CDR3 region is CASSLTGLKLFF. For the CDR3, the DNA is TGTGCCAGCAGCTTGACAGGGCTGAAACTGTTTTTT.

The V call is TRBV4-1, the J call TRBJ2-2; D may be TRBD2 (5 bases). Germline CDR1 and CDR2: MGHRA and YSYEKL. The CDR3 loop spans 15 amino acids. Trimming removed 1 base from V and 1 base from J, with 7 bases in between. The CDR3: CASSQVLGNTGELFF. CDR3 nucleotides: TGCGCCAGCAGCCAAGTACTAGGGAACACCGGGGAGCTGTTTTTT.